Below, one T cell receptor (beta chain) is given with its context. The antigen remains unidentified. As defined, naive CD8 cells were CD45RO-negative and positively selected for CCR7, with terminally differentiated effector memory CD45RA+ cells excluded. Those who donated were healthy HIV-negative adults, with no recent acute infections or vaccinations reported. This entry is derived from a study of shared clonotypes between healthy human individuals. Study findings and constraints: As a rule, naive subsets had a larger estimated richness than memory subsets.

Genomic DNA per cell subset filled all wells of several immunoSEQ plates. Per the study methods: Sequence data from immunoSEQ were junction-only and lacked quality scores; consequently, filtering differed. The data were produced by immunoSEQ multiplex PCR, yet TCRdb's version contains in-frame clones alone and is incomplete. For V, J and clone size, that table is used; D and trimming come from the DNA. Here the sample spans some 2 million clones, just under 95% being singletons. V was trimmed by 6 bases and J by 3 bases, leaving 15 bases between them. This CDR3 is 14 amino acids long. The sample comprised naive CD8+ T cells sorted from blood. V is TRBV23-1 and J is TRBJ2-7; no clear D. TRBV23-1 carries the ORF label, with uncertain function. The TCR sequence derives from a man in his late teens or twenties in good health. CDR3 sequence: CASSTRLGYYEQYF. The CDR3 DNA reads as TGCGCCAGCAGCACCAGGTTGGGGTACTACGAGCAGTACTTC.